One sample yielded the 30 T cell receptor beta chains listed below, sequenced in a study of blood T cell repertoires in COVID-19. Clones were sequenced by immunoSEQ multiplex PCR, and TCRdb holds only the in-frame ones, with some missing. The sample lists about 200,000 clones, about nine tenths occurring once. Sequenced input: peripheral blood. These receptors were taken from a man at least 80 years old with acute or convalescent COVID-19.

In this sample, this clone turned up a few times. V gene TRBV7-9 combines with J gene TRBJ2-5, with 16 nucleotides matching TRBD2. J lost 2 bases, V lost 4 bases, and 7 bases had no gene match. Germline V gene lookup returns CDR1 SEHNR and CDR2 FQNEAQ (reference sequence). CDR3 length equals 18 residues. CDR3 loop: CASSSPGLAGGSQETQYF. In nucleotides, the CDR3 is TGTGCCAGCAGCTCCCCGGGACTAGCGGGAGGGTCGCAAGAGACCCAGTACTTC.

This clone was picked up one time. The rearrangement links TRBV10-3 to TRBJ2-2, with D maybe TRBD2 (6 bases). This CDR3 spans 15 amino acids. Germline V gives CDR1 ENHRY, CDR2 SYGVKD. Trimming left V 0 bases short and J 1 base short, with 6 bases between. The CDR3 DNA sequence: TGTGCCATCAGTGAGTCGGGACTGAACACCGGGGAGCTGTTTTTT. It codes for CAISESGLNTGELFF.

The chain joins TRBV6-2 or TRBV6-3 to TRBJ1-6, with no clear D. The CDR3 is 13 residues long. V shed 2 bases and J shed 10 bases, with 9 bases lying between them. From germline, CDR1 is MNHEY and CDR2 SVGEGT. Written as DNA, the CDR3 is TGTGCCAGCAGTTACGGTCAGATCTCACCCCTCCACTTT. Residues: CASSYGQISPLHF.

The CDR3 region is CASSWTGYGELFF. The DNA of the CDR3 is TGTGCCAGCAGTTGGACAGGCTACGGGGAGCTGTTTTTT. The chain uses TRBV12-3 or TRBV12-4 and TRBJ2-2; 7 bases match TRBD1. The trim removed 4 bases at V and 7 bases at J, leaving 3 bases unmatched. This CDR3 spans 13 amino acids.

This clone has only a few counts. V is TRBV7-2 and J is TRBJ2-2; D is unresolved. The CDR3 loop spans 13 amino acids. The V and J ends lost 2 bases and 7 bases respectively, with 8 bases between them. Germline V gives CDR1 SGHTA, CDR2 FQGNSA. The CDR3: CASSLIALGELFF. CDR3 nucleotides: TGTGCCAGCAGCTTAATAGCCCTCGGGGAGCTGTTTTTT.

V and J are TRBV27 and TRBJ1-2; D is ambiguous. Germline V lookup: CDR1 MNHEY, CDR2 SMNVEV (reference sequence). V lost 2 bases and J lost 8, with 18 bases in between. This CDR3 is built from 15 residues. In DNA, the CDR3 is TGTGCCAGCAGTTTAGGGGTCTATAGCGGGAGGGGCTACACCTTC. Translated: CASSLGVYSGRGYTF.

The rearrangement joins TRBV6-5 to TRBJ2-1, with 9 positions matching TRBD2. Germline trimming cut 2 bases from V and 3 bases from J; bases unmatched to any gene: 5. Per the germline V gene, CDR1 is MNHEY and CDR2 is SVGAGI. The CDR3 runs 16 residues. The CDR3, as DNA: TGTGCCAGCAGTTACGCCAGCGGGGGGTACTACAATGAGCAGTTCTTC. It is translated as CASSYASGGYYNEQFF.

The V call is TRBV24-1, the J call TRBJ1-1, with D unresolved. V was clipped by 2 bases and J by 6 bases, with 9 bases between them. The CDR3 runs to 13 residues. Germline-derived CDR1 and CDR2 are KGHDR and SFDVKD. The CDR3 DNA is TGTGCCACCAGTGATTCGGGAAGCGCTGAAGCTTTCTTT. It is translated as CATSDSGSAEAFF.

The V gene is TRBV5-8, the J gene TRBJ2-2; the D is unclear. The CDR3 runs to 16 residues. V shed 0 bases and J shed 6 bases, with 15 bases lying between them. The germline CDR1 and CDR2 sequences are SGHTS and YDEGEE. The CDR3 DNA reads TGTGCCAGCAGCTTGGGGTTGACAAGGTTTGCCGGGGAGCTGTTTTTT. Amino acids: CASSLGLTRFAGELFF.

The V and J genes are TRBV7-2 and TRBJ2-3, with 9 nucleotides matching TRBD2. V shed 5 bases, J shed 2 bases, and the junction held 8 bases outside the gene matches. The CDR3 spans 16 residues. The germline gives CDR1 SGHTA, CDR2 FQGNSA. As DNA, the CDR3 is TGTGCCAGCAGCCTTCGATTAGCGGGAGACACAGATACGCAGTATTTT. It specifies CASSLRLAGDTDTQYF.

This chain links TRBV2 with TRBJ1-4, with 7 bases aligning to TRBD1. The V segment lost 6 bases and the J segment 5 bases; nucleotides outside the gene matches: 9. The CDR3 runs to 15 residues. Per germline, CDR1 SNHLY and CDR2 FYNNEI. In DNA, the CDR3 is TGTGCCAGCAGCCGGGACAGCCAAGGGAATGAAAAACTGTTTTTT. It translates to CASSRDSQGNEKLFF.

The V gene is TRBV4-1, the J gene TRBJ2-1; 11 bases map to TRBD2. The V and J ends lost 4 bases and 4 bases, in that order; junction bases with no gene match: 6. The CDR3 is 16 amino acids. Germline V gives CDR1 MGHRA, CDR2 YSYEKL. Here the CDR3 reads CASSRQTSGSYNEQFF. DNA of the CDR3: TGCGCCAGCAGCCGCCAAACTAGCGGGAGTTACAATGAGCAGTTCTTC.

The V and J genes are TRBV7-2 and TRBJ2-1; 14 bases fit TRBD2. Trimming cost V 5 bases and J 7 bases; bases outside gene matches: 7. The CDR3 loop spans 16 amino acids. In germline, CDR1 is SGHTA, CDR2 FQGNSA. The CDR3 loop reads CASSPRLAGGGNEQFF. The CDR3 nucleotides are TGTGCCAGCAGCCCCAGACTAGCGGGAGGGGGAAATGAGCAGTTCTTC.

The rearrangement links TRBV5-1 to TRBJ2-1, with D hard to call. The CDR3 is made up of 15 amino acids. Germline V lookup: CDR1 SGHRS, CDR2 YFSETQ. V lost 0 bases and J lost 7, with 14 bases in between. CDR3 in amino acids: CASSLDSSFVNEQFF. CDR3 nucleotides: TGCGCCAGCAGCTTGGACAGTTCCTTTGTGAATGAGCAGTTCTTC.

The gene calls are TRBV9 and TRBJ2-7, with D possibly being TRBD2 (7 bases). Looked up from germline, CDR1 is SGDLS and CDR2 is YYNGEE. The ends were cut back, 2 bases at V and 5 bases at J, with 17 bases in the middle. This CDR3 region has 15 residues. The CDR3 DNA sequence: TGTGCCAGCAGCGTGTCGTCGCAGGGGAGGGACGAGCAGTACTTC. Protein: CASSVSSQGRDEQYF. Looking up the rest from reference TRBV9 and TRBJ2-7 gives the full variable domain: DSGVTQTPKHLITATGQRVTLRCSPRSGDLSVYWYQQSLDQGLQFLIQYYNGEERAKGNILERFSAQQFPDLHSELNLSSLELGDSALYFCASSVSSQGRDEQYFGPGTRLTVT.

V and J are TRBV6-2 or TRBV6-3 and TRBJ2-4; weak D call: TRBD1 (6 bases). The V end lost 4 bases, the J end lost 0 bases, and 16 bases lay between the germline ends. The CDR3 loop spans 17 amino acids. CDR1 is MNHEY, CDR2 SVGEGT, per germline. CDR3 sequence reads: CASSFPTGLLAKNIQYF. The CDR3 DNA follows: TGTGCCAGCAGTTTCCCTACAGGGCTACTAGCCAAAAACATTCAGTACTTC.

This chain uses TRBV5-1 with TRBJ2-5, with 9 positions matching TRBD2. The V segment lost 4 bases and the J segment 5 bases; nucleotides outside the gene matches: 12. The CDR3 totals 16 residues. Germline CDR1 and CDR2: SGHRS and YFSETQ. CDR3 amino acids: CASSPGGLAGRETQYF. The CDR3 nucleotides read TGCGCCAGCAGCCCCGGTGGGCTAGCGGGAAGGGAGACCCAGTACTTC.

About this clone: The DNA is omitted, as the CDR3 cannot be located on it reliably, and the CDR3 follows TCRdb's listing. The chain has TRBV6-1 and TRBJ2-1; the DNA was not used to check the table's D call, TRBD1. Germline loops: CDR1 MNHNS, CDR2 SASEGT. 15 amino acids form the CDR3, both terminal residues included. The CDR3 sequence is CASSEPRFGQGAEFF.

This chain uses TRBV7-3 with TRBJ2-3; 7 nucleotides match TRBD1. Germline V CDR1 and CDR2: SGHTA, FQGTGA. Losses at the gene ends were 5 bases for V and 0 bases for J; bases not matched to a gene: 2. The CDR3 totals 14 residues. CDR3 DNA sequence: TGTGCCAGCAGCCCGGGACAGAGCACAGATACGCAGTATTTT. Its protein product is CASSPGQSTDTQYF.

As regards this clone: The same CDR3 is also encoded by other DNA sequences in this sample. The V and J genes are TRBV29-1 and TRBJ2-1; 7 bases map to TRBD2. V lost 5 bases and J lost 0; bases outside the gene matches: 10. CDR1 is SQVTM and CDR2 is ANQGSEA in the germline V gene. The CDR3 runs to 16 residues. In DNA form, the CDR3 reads TGCAGCGTTCCGGGCGGGAGTGGGAGCTCCTACAATGAGCAGTTCTTC. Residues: CSVPGGSGSSYNEQFF.

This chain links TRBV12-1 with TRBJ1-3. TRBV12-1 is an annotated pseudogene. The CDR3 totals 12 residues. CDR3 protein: CASHSRGNTIYF. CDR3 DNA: TGTGCCAGCCACTCAAGAGGAAACACCATATATTTT.

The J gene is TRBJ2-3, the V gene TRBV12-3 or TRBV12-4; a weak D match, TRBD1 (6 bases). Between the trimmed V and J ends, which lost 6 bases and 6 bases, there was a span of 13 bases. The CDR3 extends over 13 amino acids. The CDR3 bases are TGTGCCAGCAGCCTGGGACAAACTGATACGCAGTATTTT. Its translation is CASSLGQTDTQYF.

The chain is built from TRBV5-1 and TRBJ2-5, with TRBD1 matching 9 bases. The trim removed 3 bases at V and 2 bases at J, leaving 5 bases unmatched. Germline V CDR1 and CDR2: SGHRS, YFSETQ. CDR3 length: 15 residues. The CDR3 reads CASSSGTGWQETQYF. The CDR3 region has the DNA TGCGCCAGCAGCTCGGGGACAGGGTGGCAAGAGACCCAGTACTTC.

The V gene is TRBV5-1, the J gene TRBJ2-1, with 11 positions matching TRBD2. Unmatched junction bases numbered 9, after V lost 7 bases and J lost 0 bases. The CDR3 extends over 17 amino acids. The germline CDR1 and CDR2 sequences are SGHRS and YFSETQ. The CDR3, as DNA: TGCGCCAGCGCCCGGGGGACTAGCGGCTACTCCTACAATGAGCAGTTCTTC. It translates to CASARGTSGYSYNEQFF.

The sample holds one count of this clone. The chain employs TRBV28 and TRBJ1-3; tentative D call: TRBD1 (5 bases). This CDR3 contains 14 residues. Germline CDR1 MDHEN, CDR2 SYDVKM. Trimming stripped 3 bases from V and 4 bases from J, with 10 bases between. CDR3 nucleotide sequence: TGTGCCAGCAGTTTCCAGGGCTTGGGAAACACCATATATTTT. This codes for CASSFQGLGNTIYF.

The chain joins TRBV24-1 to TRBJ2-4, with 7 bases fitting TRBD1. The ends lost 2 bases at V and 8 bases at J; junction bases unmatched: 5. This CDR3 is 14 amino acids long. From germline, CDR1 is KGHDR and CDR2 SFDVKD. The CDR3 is CATSDSTGRDIQYF. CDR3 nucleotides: TGTGCCACCAGTGATTCGACAGGGCGGGACATTCAGTACTTC.

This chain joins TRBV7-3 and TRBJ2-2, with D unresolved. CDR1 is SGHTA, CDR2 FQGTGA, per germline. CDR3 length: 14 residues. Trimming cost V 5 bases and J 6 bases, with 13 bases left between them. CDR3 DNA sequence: TGTGCCAGCAGCCTAGAAGCCCGCGCCGGGGAGCTGTTTTTT. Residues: CASSLEARAGELFF.

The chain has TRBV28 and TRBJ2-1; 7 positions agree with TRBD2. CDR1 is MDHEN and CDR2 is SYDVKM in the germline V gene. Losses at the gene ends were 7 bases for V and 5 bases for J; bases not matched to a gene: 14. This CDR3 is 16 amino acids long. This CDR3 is CASKVGRGTGNNEQFF. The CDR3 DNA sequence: TGTGCCAGCAAGGTTGGGAGGGGTACTGGGAACAATGAGCAGTTCTTC.

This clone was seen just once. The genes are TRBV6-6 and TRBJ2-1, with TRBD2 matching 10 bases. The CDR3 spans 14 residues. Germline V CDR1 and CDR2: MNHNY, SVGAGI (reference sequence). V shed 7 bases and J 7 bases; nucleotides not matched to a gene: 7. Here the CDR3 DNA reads TGTGCCAGCACCTTAGCGGGAGGTGGGAATGAGCAGTTCTTC. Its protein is CASTLAGGGNEQFF.

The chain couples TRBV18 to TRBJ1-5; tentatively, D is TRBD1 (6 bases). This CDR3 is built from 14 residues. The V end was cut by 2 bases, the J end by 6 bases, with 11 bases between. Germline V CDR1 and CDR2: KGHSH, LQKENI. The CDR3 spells CASSPGGGGQPQHF. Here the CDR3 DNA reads TGTGCCAGCTCACCAGGGGGGGGCGGTCAGCCCCAGCATTTT.